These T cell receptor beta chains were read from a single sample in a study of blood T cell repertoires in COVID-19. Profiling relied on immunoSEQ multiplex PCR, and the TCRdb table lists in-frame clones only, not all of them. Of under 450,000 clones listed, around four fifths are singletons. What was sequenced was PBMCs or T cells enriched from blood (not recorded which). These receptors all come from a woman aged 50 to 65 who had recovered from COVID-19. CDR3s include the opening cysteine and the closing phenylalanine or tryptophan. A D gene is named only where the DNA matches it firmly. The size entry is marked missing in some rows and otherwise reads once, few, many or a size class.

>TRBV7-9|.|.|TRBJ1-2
TGTGCCAGCAGCAAGCCCCTTACTAACTATGGCTACACCTTC
CASSKPLTNYGYTF
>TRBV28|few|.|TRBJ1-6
TGTGCCAGCGCCTCCAGGGGATTTGACTCACCCCTCCACTTT
CASASRGFDSPLHF
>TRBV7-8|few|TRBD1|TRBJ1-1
TGTGCCAGCAGCTTGGACAGGGGACGTACTGAAGCTTTCTTT
CASSLDRGRTEAFF
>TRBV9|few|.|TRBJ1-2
TGTGCCAGCAGCGTAGATGGCACCTATGGCTACACCTTC
CASSVDGTYGYTF
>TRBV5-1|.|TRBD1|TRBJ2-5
TGCGCCAGCAGCTTGGCCGGGACAGGGGGCCCGGAGACCCAGTACTTC
CASSLAGTGGPETQYF
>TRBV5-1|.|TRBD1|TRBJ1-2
TGCGCCAGCAGCCCTGAGCAGGGGGGCTATGGCTACACCTTC
CASSPEQGGYGYTF
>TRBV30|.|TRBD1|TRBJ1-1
TGTGCCTGGGGAAGAAGGACAGGGGTAAACACTGAAGCTTTCTTT
CAWGRRTGVNTEAFF
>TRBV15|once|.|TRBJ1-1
TGTGCCACCAGCGGAAAAGGGGGGAACACTGAAGCTTTCTTT
CATSGKGGNTEAFF
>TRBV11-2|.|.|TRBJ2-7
TGTGCCAGCACCCCCTCATGGGACTTTAGCTCCTACGAGCAGTACTTC
CASTPSWDFSSYEQYF
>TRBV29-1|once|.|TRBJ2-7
TGCAGCGGAAGGGACACGGGGTACGAGCAGTACTTC
CSGRDTGYEQYF
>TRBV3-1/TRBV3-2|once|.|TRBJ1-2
TGTGCCAGCAGCCAACTCCCGGGAGAGGGTGGCTACACCTTC
CASSQLPGEGGYTF
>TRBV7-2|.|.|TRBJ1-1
TGTGCCAGCAGCTTAGCCGGGGTGGCTGAAGCTTTCTTT
CASSLAGVAEAFF
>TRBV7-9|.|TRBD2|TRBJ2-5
TGTGCCAGCAGCTTGGCTAGCGGAGCTGGAGAGACCCAGTACTTC
CASSLASGAGETQYF
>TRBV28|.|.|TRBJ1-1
TGTGCCAGCAGTTCCCGTATCTCGGTCATCACTGAAGCTTTCTTT
CASSSRISVITEAFF
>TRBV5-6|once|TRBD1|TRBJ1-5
TGTGCCAGCAGCCCCGGACGGGGAAGGGGGCCGTATCAGCCCCAGCATTTT
CASSPGRGRGPYQPQHF
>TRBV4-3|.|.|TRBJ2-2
TGCGCCAGCAGCCAGACAACAATGGACACCGGGGAGCTGTTTTTT
CASSQTTMDTGELFF
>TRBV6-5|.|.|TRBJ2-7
TGTGCCAGCAGTCGCAACTACGACGAGCAGTACTTC
CASSRNYDEQYF
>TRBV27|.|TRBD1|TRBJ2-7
TGTGCCAGCAGAGCCTCAGGGGGTTACGAGCAGTACTTC
CASRASGGYEQYF
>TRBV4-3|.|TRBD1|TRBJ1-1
TGCGCCAGCAGCCAAGCGACAGGGGAAGCTTTCTTT
CASSQATGEAFF
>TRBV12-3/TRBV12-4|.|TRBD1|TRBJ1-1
TGTGCCAGCGGTAACAGGGGACCTGAAGCTTTCTTT
CASGNRGPEAFF
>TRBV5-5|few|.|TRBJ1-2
TGTGCCAGCAGCTTGTACGGGGATGGCTACACCTTC
CASSLYGDGYTF
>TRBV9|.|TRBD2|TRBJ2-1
TGTGCCAGCAGCGTGACCTCGGGACTAGCGGGAGGGGTCTCCTACAATGAGCAGTTCTTC
CASSVTSGLAGGVSYNEQFF
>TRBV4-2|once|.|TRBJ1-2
TGTGCCAGCAGCCTTGAGAATCTACCTAACTATGGCTACACCTTC
CASSLENLPNYGYTF
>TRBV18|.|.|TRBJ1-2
TGTGCCAGCTCAGGACAGACCAACTATGGCTACACCTTC
CASSGQTNYGYTF
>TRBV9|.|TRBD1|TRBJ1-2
TGTGCCAGCAGCGTAGATAAGAAGGGGGCCTTGTATGGCTACACCTTC
CASSVDKKGALYGYTF
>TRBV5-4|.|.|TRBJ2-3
TGTGCCAGCAGAAATGGACAGCGAACTAGCACAGATACGCAGTATTTT
CASRNGQRTSTDTQYF
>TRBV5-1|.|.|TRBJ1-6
TGCGCCAGCAGCTTGGTTTTAGCAGGGCTCGGTTCACCCCTCCACTTT
CASSLVLAGLGSPLHF